This TCR beta chain was identified in a study of CXCR3 chemokines and chemotherapy response in bladder cancer (dated by TCRdb to between 2021 and 2024). With regard to the full study: The study set out to examine whether the activity of the CXCR3 chemokine system within tumors predicted response to chemotherapy in human bladder cancer.

The library relied on PCR. Sequencing was carried out with an Illumina HiSeq 2500. Through fastp at Q25 and MiXCR, TCRdb rebuilt clones from the public reads, retaining in-frame beta chains. All rows with the same CDR3 protein become a single entry with the most common DNA and genes. This sample has about 1,300 distinct CDR3 sequences in its table, and roughly 6.3% of those were observed once. The top ten hold over 15% of the sample. This clonotype was detected ten times or more. It lacks a known antigen. Qualities for individual bases were not recorded, and no much larger clone is one base off. CDR3 length: 14 amino acids, cysteine to phenylalanine. Only CDR3 DNA is held: 42 bases, read in frame from base 1. Trimming accounts for 3 bases at V and 4 bases at J, while the number of junction bases matched to no gene is 2.

The receptor chain draws on TRBV12-3 or TRBV12-4 and TRBJ2-1; 8 nucleotides in the junction match TRBD1. The receptor was isolated from a human donor with bladder cancer that responded to neoadjuvant chemotherapy. The sample here was taken from a patient whose treatment included neoadjuvant chemotherapy. The sequence in DNA is TGTGCCAGCAGTTTCAGACAGGGGTACAATGAGCAGTTCTTC. It codes for CASSFRQGYNEQFF.